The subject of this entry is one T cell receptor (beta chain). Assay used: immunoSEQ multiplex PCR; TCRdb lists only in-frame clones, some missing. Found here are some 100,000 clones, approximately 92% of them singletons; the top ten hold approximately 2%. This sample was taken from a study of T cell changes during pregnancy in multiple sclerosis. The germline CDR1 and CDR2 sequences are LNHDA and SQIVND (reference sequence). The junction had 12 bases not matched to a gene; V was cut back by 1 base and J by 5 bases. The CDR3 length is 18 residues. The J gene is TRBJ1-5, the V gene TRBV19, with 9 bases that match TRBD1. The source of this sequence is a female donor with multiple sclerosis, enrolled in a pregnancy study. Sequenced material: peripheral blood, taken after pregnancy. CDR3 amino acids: CASSIALPGTGNDQPQHF. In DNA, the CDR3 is TGTGCCAGTAGTATAGCTCTACCGGGGACAGGGAATGATCAGCCCCAGCATTTT.